The rows below give T cell receptor beta chains drawn from one sample of a study of cytomegalovirus exposure and HLA in healthy donors. The protocol was immunoSEQ multiplex PCR, while the TCRdb copy is restricted to in-frame clones and leaves out a portion. The data show roughly 140,000 clones, with roughly 79% seen just once and roughly 10% held by the top ten. The sample taken for sequencing was PBMCs. These receptor sequences come from a woman in her fifties or sixties in good health and CMV-seropositive. Both conserved end residues are part of each CDR3. A D gene is named only where the DNA matches it firmly. Not all rows give a size; the values are once, few, many and, for expanded clones, a class.

D gene,J gene,V gene,clone size,CDR3 protein,CDR3 DNA
-,TRBJ1-1,TRBV5-8,few,CASSHGGGVTEAFF,TGTGCCAGCAGCCATGGTGGGGGGGTCACTGAAGCTTTCTTT
TRBD1,TRBJ1-2,TRBV19,-,CASRTGGSVGSYTF,TGTGCCAGTAGGACAGGGGGCTCCGTCGGAAGCTACACCTTC
TRBD1,TRBJ1-4,TRBV15,-,CATSRDRGLEKLFF,TGTGCCACCAGCAGAGACAGGGGGCTCGAAAAACTGTTTTTT
TRBD2,TRBJ2-7,TRBV27,-,CASREGGTSGFYEQYF,TGTGCCAGCAGAGAGGGCGGGACTAGCGGTTTCTACGAGCAGTACTTC
TRBD2,TRBJ2-7,TRBV6-1,few,CATGLAGGEQYF,TGTGCCACTGGACTAGCGGGAGGCGAGCAGTACTTC
TRBD2,TRBJ2-1,TRBV7-2,-,CASSFWLAVSYNEQFF,TGTGCCAGCAGCTTTTGGCTAGCGGTCTCCTACAATGAGCAGTTCTTC
TRBD1,TRBJ1-4,TRBV7-9,-,CASSIPGQGNEKLFF,TGTGCCAGCAGCATACCGGGACAGGGTAATGAAAAACTGTTTTTT
-,TRBJ1-1,TRBV9,-,CASSTTGSGEAFF,TGTGCCAGCAGCACCACCGGGAGCGGTGAAGCTTTCTTT
TRBD2,TRBJ2-1,TRBV6-4,-,CASSDSTSGNNEQFF,TGTGCCAGCAGTGACTCGACTAGCGGGAACAATGAGCAGTTCTTC
TRBD1,TRBJ1-3,TRBV30,-,CAWSRTGGGNTIYF,TGTGCCTGGAGCAGAACAGGGGGTGGAAACACCATATATTTT
-,TRBJ1-5,TRBV7-9,-,CASSLQDTPQHF,TGTGCCAGCAGCTTACAGGACACCCCCCAGCATTTT
TRBD1,TRBJ1-1,TRBV5-1,-,CASHSRFGTGGTEAFF,TGCGCCAGCCATAGCCGGTTCGGGACAGGGGGCACTGAAGCTTTCTTT
TRBD1,TRBJ1-4,TRBV13,once,CASSLVRGQAEYNEKLFF,TGTGCCAGCAGCTTAGTCAGGGGACAGGCGGAATATAATGAAAAACTGTTTTTT
TRBD1,TRBJ1-5,TRBV6-5,-,CASRRDSLGQPQHF,TGTGCCAGCAGACGGGACAGCCTGGGGCAGCCCCAGCATTTT
-,TRBJ2-7,TRBV27,-,CASSPTSGYEQYF,TGTGCCAGCAGTCCTACTTCGGGCTACGAGCAGTACTTC
TRBD1,TRBJ2-1,TRBV7-9,-,CASSPETGQEYNEQFF,TGTGCCAGCAGCCCTGAGACAGGGCAAGAGTACAATGAGCAGTTCTTC
-,TRBJ1-1,TRBV7-2,-,CASSADRNTEAFF,TGTGCCAGCAGCGCCGACAGGAACACTGAAGCTTTCTTT
TRBD1,TRBJ2-3,TRBV5-5,few,CASTQTGFADTQYF,TGTGCCAGCACCCAGACAGGGTTTGCAGATACGCAGTATTTT
-,TRBJ2-2,TRBV7-2,-,CASSPGPGRTGELFF,TGTGCCAGCAGCCCAGGGCCCGGGAGAACCGGGGAGCTGTTTTTT
-,TRBJ2-7,TRBV7-2,-,CASSLDPRSHEQYF,TGTGCCAGCAGCTTAGACCCGCGTAGCCACGAGCAGTACTTC
TRBD1,TRBJ1-6,TRBV29-1,-,CSASRDSNSPLHF,TGCAGCGCATCTAGGGACAGCAATTCACCCCTCCACTTT
-,TRBJ2-7,TRBV7-8,-,CASSNNTLQTVFEQYF,TGTGCCAGCAGCAATAACACCCTTCAAACCGTCTTCGAGCAGTACTTC
-,TRBJ2-5,TRBV30,once,CAWSVGGDSGQYF,TGTGCCTGGAGTGTCGGAGGGGATTCCGGGCAGTACTTC
TRBD1,TRBJ2-3,TRBV2,-,CASRNRGADTQYF,TGTGCCAGCAGGAACAGGGGGGCAGATACGCAGTATTTT
-,TRBJ1-2,TRBV30,few,CAWSVPGTGRRTF,TGTGCCTGGAGTGTACCCGGAACAGGGCGAAGAACCTTC
TRBD1,TRBJ2-7,TRBV7-9,-,CASSPTWGQGAYEQYF,TGTGCCAGCAGCCCAACGTGGGGACAGGGGGCCTACGAGCAGTACTTC
-,TRBJ1-5,TRBV28,-,CASSFSQGPLWQPQHF,TGTGCCAGCAGTTTCTCCCAGGGGCCCCTATGGCAGCCCCAGCATTTT